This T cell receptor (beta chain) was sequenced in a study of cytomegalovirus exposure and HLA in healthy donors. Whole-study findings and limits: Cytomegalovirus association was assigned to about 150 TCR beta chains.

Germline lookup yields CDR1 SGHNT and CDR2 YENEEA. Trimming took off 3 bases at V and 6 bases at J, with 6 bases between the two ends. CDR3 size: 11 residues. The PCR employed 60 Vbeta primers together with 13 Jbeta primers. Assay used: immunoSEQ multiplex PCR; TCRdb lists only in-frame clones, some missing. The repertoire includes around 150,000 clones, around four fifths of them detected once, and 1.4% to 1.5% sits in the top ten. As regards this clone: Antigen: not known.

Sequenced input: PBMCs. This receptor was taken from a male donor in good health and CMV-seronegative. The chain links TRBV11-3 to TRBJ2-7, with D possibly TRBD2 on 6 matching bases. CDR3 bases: TGTGCCAGCAGCTTCGGGGGCGAGCAGTACTTC. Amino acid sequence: CASSFGGEQYF.